This record looks at one TCR beta chain sequence and its context. This specimen belongs to a study of OX40 agonist ivuxolimab in advanced cancers. Profiling relied on immunoSEQ multiplex PCR, and the TCRdb table lists in-frame clones only, not all of them. The sample contains more than 65,000 clones, about 91% of which appear only once. Specimen: CD4+ or CD8+ T cells sorted from blood, collected in a trial of the OX40 agonist ivuxolimab. The TCR was taken from an adult with an advanced solid tumor such as melanoma, head and neck, liver or kidney cancer.

The CDR3 spells CASSLGDRPNTEAFF. The CDR3 bases are TGTGCCAGCAGCTTAGGGGACAGGCCGAACACTGAAGCTTTCTTT. The chain recombines TRBV7-2 with TRBJ1-1; 8 bases align to TRBD1. Germline trimming cut 1 base from V and 1 base from J; bases unmatched to any gene: 2. CDR1 is SGHTA, CDR2 FQGNSA, per germline. There are 15 residues in the CDR3.